This T cell receptor beta chain emerged from a study of ipilimumab plus nivolumab after autologous stem cell transplantation. Study in general: Patients received a median of about five ipilimumab and roughly 8 nivolumab doses.

V lost 4 bases and J 5 bases, leaving 19 bases between the germline ends. There are 15 residues in the CDR3. The V gene's germline CDR1 is SGHDT and CDR2 YYEEEE. Here immunoSEQ multiplex PCR was the method, and the copy in TCRdb shows in-frame clones only, minus some. The sample includes 12,000 or so clones, about 70% of them seen just once. Ipilimumab, 1 mg/kg, started 14 to 28 days after autologous transplant. Dosing: nivolumab 3 mg/kg IV, weeks 1, 4, 7, 10, then every two weeks to week 26. Specimen: PBMCs, collected in a trial of ipilimumab plus nivolumab as post-transplant consolidation. The TCR originated in a male donor with diffuse large B-cell lymphoma. The chain links TRBV5-6 to TRBJ2-7, with a weak D call TRBD1 (5 bases). This CDR3 reads CASSIIQGARDEQYF. The CDR3 nucleotides read TGTGCCAGCAGCATAATTCAAGGGGCTAGGGACGAGCAGTACTTC.